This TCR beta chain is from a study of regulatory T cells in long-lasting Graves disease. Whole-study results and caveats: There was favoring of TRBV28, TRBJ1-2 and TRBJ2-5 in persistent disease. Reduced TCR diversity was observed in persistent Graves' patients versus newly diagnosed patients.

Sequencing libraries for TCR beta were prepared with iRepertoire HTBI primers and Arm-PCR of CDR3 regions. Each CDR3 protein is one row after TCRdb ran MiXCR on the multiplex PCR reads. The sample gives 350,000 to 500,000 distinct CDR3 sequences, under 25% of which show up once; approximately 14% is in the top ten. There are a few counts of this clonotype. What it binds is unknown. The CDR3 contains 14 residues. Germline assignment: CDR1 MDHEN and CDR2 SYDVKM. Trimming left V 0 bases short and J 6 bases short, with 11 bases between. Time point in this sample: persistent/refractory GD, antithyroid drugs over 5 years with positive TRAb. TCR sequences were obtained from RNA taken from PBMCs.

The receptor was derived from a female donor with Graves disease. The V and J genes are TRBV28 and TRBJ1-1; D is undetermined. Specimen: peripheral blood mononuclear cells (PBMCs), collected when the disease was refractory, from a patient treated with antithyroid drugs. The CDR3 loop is CASSLWTDGAEAFF. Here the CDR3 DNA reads TGTGCCAGCAGTTTATGGACGGATGGCGCTGAAGCTTTCTTT.